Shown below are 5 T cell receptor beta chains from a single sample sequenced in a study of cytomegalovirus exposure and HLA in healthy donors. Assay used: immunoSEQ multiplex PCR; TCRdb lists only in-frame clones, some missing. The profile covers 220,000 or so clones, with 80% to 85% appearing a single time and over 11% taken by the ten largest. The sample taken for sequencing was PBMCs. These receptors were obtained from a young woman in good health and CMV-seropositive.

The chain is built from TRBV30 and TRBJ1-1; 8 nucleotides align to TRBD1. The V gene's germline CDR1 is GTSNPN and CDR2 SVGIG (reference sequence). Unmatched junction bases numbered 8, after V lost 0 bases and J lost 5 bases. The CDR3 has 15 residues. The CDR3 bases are TGTGCCTGGAGTGTGTTTTCCAGGGGGCGTACTGAAGCTTTCTTT. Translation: CAWSVFSRGRTEAFF.

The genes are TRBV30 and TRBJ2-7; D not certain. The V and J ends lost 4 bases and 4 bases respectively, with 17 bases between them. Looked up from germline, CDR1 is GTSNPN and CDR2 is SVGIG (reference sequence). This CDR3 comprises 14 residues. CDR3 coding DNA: TGTGCCTGGAATACGGTTGGCGGTCATTACGAGCAGTACTTC. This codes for CAWNTVGGHYEQYF.

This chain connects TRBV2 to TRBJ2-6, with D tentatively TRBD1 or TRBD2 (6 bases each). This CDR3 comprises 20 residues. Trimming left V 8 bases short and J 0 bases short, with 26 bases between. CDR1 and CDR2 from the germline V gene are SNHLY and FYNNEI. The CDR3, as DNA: TGTGCCAGCCCCGAAGGGGCGTACGGGGGCCTCAGCTCTGGGGCCAACGTCCTGACTTTC. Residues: CASPEGAYGGLSSGANVLTF.

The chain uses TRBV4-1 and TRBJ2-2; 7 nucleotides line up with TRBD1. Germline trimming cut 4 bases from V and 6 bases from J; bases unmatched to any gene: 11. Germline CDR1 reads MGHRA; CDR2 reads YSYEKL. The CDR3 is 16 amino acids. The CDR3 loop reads CASSPTPGGGPGELFF. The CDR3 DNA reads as TGCGCCAGCAGCCCGACCCCAGGGGGTGGCCCCGGGGAGCTGTTTTTT.

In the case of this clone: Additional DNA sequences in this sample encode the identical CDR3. The CDR3 spells CASSLSGGSYEQYF. In DNA form, the CDR3 reads TGTGCCAGCAGTTTATCCGGCGGGAGTTACGAGCAGTACTTC. The chain links TRBV27 to TRBJ2-7; 7 bases align to TRBD2. From germline, CDR1 is MNHEY and CDR2 SMNVEV (reference sequence). V dropped 0 bases and J dropped 4; count of bases not matched to a gene: 3. The CDR3 has 14 amino acids.